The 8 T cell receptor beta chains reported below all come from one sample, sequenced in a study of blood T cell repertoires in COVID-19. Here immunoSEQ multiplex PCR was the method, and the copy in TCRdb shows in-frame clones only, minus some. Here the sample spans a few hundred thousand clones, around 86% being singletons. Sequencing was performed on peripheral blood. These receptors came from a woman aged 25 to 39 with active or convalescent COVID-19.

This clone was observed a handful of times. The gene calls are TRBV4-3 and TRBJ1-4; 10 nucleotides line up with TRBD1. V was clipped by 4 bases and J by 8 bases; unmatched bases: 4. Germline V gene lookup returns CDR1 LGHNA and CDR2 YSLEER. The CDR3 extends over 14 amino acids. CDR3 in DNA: TGCGCCAGCAGCCGGACAGGGGGGGACGAAAAACTGTTTTTT. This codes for CASSRTGGDEKLFF.

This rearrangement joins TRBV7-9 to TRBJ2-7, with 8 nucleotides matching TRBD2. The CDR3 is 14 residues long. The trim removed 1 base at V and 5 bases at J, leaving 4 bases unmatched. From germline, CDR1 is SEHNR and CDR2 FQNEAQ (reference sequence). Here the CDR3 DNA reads TGTGCCAGCAGCTTAGGAGGGACTAGAGACGAGCAGTACTTC. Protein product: CASSLGGTRDEQYF. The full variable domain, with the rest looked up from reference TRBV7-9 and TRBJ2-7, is DTGVSQNPRHKITKRGQNVTFRCDPISEHNRLYWYRQTLGQGPEFLTYFQNEAQLEKSRLLSDRFSAERPKGSFSTLEIQRTEQGDSAMYLCASSLGGTRDEQYFGPGTRLTVT.

The CDR3 coding sequence is TGCGCCAGCAGCTTAGAGTCCGGGGGTGAAACCGGGGAGCTGTTTTTT. Amino acid sequence: CASSLESGGETGELFF. The chain uses TRBV5-1 and TRBJ2-2; TRBD2 is a possible D gene (6 bases). Trimming pared 2 bases from V and 5 bases from J, leaving 16 bases between. Germline V lookup: CDR1 SGHRS, CDR2 YFSETQ. CDR3 length: 16 residues.

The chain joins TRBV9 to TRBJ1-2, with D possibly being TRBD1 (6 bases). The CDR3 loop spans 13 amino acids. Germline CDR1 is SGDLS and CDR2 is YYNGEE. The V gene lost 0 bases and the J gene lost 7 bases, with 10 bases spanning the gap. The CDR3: CASSVVGTSGYTF. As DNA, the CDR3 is TGTGCCAGCAGCGTAGTGGGGACAAGTGGCTACACCTTC.

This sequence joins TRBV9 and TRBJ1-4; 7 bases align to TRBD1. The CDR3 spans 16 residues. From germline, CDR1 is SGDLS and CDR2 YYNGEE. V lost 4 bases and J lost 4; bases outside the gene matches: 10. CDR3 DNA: TGTGCCAGCAGCCCAAGCCCGGGACAGATTAATGAAAAACTGTTTTTT. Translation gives CASSPSPGQINEKLFF.

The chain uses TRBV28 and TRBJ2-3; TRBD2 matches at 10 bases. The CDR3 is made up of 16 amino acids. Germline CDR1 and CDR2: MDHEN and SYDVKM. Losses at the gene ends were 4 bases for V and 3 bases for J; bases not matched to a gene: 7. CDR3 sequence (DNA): TGTGCCAGCAGTTCTCAACCTAGCGGGGGTACAGATACGCAGTATTTT. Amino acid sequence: CASSSQPSGGTDTQYF.

Here the CDR3 reads CASSEGGADTQYF. CDR3 nucleotide sequence: TGTGCCAGCAGTGAAGGGGGGGCAGATACGCAGTATTTT. V gene TRBV2 combines with J gene TRBJ2-3; maybe TRBD2 (6 bases). Between the trimmed V and J ends, which lost 1 base and 4 bases, there was a span of 6 bases. The V gene's germline CDR1 is SNHLY and CDR2 FYNNEI. The CDR3 totals 13 residues.

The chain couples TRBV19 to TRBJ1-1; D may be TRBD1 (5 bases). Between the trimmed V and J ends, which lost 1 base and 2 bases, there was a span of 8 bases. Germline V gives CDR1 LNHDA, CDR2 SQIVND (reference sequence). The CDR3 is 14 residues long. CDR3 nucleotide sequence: TGTGCCAGTAGTATAGGACAGATAAACACTGAAGCTTTCTTT. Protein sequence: CASSIGQINTEAFF.